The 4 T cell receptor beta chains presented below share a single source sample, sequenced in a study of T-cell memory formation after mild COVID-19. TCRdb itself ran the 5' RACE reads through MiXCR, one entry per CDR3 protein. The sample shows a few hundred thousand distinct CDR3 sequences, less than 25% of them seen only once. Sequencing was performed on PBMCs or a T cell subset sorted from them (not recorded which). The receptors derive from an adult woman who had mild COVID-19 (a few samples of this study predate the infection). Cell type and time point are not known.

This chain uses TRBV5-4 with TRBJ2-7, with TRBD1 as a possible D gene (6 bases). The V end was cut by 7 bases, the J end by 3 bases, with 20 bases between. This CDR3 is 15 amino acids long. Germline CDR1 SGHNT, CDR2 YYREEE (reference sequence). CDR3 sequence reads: CASSSKTGSFYEQYF. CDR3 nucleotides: TGTGCCAGCTCGTCTAAAACAGGGTCCTTCTACGAGCAGTACTTC.

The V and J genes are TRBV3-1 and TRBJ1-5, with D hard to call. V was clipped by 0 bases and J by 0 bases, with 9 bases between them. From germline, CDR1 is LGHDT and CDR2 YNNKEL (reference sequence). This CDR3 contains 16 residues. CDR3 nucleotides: TGTGCCAGCAGCCAAGATAGCCCTTATAGCAATCAGCCCCAGCATTTT. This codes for CASSQDSPYSNQPQHF.

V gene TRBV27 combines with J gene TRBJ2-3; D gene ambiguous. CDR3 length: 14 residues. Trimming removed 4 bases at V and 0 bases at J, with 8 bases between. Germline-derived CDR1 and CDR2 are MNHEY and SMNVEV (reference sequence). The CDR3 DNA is TGTGCCAGCAGTTCGTTCCTTAGCACAGATACGCAGTATTTT. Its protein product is CASSSFLSTDTQYF.

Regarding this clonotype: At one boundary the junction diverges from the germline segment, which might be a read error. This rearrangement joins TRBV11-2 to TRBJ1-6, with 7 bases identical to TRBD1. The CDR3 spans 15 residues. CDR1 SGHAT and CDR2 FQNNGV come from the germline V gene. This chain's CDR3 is CASSQGTAYNSPLHF. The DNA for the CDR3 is TGTGCCAGCAGCCAAGGGACAGCCTACAATTCACCCCTCCACTTT.